This passage covers 5 T cell receptor beta chains from one sample sequenced in a study of blood T cell repertoires in COVID-19. The protocol was immunoSEQ multiplex PCR, while the TCRdb copy is restricted to in-frame clones and leaves out a portion. The sample has under 150,000 clones, about four fifths seen once. What was sequenced was peripheral blood. The receptor source for this set is a woman between 35 and 50 years old with acute or convalescent COVID-19.

The chain links TRBV16 to TRBJ1-6; unclear D gene. V lost 0 bases, J lost 7 bases, and 13 bases lay in between. The germline V gene encodes CDR1 KGHSY and CDR2 FQNENV. The CDR3 has 16 amino acids. The CDR3 nucleotides are TGTGCCAGCAGCCAATCGGGCAGTCGCGGGAATTCACCCCTCCACTTT. Amino acids: CASSQSGSRGNSPLHF.

This chain links TRBV6-5 with TRBJ2-3; no reliable D call. Germline CDR1 reads MNHEY; CDR2 reads SVGAGI. V was clipped by 5 bases and J by 10 bases, with 16 bases between them. The CDR3 runs 13 residues. In DNA form, the CDR3 reads TGTGCCAGCAGTCGAAGACCGGAGAGGCCGCAGTATTTT. Amino acids: CASSRRPERPQYF.

The genes are TRBV19 and TRBJ1-5; a weak D match, TRBD1 (5 bases). Germline V CDR1 and CDR2: LNHDA, SQIVND (reference sequence). V was trimmed by 3 bases and J by 1 base, leaving 10 bases between them. The CDR3 sequence is 15 residues long. The CDR3 region is CASSIWGESNQPQHF. CDR3 DNA sequence: TGTGCCAGTAGTATTTGGGGGGAAAGCAATCAGCCCCAGCATTTT.

The chain uses TRBV2 and TRBJ2-1, with D perhaps TRBD2 (6 bases). This CDR3 spans 15 amino acids. V gave up 5 bases and J gave up 9 bases, with 20 bases separating them. Germline loops: CDR1 SNHLY, CDR2 FYNNEI. CDR3 region: CASSSEGRTGGEQFF. In DNA form, the CDR3 reads TGTGCCAGCAGTTCCGAGGGACGTACCGGGGGTGAGCAGTTCTTC.

This sequence joins TRBV6-1 and TRBJ2-1, with 12 bases fitting TRBD2. Germline V gene data show CDR1 as MNHNS and CDR2 as SASEGT. This CDR3 spans 19 amino acids. Germline trimming cut 3 bases from V and 1 base from J; bases unmatched to any gene: 10. The CDR3 loop reads CASSDWRLAGGWSYNEQFF. The CDR3 coding sequence is TGTGCCAGCAGTGATTGGCGGCTAGCGGGGGGGTGGTCCTACAATGAGCAGTTCTTC.